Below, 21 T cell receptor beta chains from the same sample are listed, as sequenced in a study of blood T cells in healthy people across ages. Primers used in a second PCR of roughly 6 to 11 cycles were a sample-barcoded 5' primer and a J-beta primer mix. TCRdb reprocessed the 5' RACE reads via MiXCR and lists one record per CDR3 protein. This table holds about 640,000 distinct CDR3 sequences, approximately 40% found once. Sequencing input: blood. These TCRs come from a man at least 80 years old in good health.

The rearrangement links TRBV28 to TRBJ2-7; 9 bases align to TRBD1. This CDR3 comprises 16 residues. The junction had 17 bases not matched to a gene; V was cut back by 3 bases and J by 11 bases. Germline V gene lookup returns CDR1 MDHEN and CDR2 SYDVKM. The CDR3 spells CASSLQNRDRACKEYF. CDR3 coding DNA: TGTGCCAGCAGTTTGCAAAACCGGGACAGGGCCTGTAAAGAGTACTTC.

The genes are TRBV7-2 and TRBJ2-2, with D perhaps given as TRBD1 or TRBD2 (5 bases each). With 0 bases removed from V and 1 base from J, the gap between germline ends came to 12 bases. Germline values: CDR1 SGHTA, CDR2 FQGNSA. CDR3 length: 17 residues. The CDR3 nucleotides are TGTGCCAGCAGCTTAGCGCAAGGGACGAAGAACACCGGGGAGCTGTTTTTT. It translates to CASSLAQGTKNTGELFF.

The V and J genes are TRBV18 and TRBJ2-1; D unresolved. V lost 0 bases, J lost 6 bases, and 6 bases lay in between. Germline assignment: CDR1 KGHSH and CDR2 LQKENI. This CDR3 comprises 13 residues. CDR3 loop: CASSPPLANEQFF. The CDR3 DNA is TGTGCCAGCTCACCACCACTGGCCAATGAGCAGTTCTTC.

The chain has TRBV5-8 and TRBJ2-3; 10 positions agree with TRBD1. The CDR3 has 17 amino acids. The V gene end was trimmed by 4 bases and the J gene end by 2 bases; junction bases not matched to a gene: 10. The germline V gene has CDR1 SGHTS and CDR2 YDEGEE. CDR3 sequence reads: CASSTGTGAYNTDTQYF. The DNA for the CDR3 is TGTGCCAGCAGCACCGGGACAGGGGCCTACAACACAGATACGCAGTATTTT.

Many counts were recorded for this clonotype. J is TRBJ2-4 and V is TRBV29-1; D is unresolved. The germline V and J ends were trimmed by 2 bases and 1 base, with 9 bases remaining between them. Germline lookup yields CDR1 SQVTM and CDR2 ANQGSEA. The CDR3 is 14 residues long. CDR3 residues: CSVEPSWAKNIQYF. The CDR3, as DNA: TGCAGCGTTGAACCTTCGTGGGCCAAAAACATTCAGTACTTC. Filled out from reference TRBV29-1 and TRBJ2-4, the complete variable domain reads SAVISQKPSRDICQRGTSLTIQCQVDSQVTMMFWYRQQPGQSLTLIATANQGSEATYESGFVIDKFPISRPNLTFSTLTVSNMSPEDSSIYLCSVEPSWAKNIQYFGAGTRLSVL.

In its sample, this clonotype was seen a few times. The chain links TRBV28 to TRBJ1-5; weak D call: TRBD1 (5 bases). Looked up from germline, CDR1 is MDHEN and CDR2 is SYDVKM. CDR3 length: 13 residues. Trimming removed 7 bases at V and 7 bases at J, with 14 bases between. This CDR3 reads CASNSQGEQPQHF. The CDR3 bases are TGTGCCAGCAATAGCCAGGGCGAACAGCCCCAGCATTTT.

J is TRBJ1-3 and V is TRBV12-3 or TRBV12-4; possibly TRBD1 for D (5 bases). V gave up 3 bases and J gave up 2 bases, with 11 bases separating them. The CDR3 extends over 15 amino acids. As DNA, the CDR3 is TGTGCCAGCAGTTTCCGGCAGGGTACTGGAAACACCATATATTTT. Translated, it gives CASSFRQGTGNTIYF.

CDR3 bases: TGCAGCGCCTACCAGGGGACGGGCTACAATGAGCAGTACTTC. Amino acids: CSAYQGTGYNEQYF. The chain is built from TRBV29-1 and TRBJ2-1; TRBD1 is a possible D gene (6 bases). The last part of the DNA fits TRBJ2-7 better; the J call may be wrong. CDR1 is SQVTM, CDR2 ANQGSEA, per germline. CDR3 length: 14 amino acids.

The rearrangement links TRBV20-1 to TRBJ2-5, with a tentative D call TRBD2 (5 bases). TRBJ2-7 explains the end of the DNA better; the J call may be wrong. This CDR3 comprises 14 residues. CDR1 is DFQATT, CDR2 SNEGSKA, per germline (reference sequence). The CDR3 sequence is CSARGGLNYYEQYF. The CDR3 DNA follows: TGCAGTGCTAGAGGAGGACTTAACTACTACGAGCAGTACTTC.

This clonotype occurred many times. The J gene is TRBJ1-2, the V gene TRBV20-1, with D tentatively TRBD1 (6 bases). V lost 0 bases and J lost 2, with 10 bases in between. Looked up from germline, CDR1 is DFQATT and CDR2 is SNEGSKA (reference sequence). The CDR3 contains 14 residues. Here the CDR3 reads CSAREQGKNYGYTF. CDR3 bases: TGCAGTGCTAGAGAACAGGGAAAAAACTATGGCTACACCTTC.

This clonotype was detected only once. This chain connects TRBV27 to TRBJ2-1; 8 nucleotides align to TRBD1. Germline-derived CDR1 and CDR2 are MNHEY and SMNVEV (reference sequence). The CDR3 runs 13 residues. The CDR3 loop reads CTRPAGGIHEQFF. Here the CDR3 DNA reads TGTACACGCCCGGCAGGGGGCATACATGAGCAGTTCTTC.

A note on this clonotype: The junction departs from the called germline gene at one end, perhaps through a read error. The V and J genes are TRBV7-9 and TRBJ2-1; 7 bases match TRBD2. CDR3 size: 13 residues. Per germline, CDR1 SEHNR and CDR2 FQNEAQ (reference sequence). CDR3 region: CASSYGTTNEQFF. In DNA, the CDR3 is TGCGCCAGCAGCTATGGGACTACGAATGAGCAGTTCTTC.

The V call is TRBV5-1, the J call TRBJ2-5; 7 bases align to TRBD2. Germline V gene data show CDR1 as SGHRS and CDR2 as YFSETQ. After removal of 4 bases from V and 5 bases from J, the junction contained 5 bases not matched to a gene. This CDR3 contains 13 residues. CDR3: CASSGNGRETQYF. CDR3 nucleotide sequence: TGCGCCAGCAGCGGGAACGGGAGGGAGACCCAGTACTTC.

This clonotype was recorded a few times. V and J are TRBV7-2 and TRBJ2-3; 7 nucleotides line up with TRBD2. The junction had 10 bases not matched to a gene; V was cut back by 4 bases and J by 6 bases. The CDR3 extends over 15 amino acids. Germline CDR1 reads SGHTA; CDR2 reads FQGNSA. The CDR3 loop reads CASSSEAGRADTQYF. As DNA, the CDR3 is TGTGCCAGCAGCTCCGAAGCGGGGAGAGCGGATACGCAGTATTTT.

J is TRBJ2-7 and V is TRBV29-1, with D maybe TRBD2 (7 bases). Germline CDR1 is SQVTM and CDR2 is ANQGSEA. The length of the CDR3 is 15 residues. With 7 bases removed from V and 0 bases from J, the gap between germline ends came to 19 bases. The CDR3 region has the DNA TGCAGCGCCCTGGGGGGGCAGGGAGCCTCCTACGAGCAGTACTTC. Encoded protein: CSALGGQGASYEQYF.

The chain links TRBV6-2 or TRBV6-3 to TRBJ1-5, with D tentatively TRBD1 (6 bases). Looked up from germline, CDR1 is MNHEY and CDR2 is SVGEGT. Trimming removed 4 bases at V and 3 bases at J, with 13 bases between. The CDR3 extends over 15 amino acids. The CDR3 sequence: CASSFAGGPNQPQHF. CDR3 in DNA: TGTGCCAGCAGTTTCGCCGGGGGGCCCAATCAGCCCCAGCATTTT.

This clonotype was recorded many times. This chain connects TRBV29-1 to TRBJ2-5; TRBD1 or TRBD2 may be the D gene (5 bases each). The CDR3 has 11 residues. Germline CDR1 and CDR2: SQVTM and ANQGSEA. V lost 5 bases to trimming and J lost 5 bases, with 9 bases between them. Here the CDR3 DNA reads TGCAGCGTTTCCGAGGGGGAGACCCAGTACTTC. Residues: CSVSEGETQYF.

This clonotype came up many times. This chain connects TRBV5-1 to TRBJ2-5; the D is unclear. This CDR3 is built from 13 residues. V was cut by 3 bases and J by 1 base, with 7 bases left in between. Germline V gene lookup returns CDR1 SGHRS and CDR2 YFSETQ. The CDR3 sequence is CASSSGTQETQYF. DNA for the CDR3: TGCGCCAGCAGCTCCGGAACCCAAGAGACCCAGTACTTC.

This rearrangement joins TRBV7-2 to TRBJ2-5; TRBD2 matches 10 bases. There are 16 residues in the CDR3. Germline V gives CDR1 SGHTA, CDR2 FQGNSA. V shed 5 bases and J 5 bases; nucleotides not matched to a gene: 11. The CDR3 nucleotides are TGTGCCAGCAGCGAGCGTAGCGGGGGGCAATGGGAGACCCAGTACTTC. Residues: CASSERSGGQWETQYF.

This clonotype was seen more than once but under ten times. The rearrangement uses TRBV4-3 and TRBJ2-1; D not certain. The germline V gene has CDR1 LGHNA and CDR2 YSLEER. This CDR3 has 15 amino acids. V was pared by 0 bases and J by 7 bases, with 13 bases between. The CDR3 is CASSQDRTAGNEQFF. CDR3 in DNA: TGCGCCAGCAGCCAAGATAGGACCGCCGGGAATGAGCAGTTCTTC.

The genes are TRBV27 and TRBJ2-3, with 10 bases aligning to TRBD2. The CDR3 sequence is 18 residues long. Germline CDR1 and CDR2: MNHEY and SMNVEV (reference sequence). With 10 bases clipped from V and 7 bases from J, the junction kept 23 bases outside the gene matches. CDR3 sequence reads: CATRTITIAGGPPYTQYF. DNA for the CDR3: TGTGCCACCAGAACTATCACCATAGCGGGGGGTCCCCCATATACGCAGTATTTT.